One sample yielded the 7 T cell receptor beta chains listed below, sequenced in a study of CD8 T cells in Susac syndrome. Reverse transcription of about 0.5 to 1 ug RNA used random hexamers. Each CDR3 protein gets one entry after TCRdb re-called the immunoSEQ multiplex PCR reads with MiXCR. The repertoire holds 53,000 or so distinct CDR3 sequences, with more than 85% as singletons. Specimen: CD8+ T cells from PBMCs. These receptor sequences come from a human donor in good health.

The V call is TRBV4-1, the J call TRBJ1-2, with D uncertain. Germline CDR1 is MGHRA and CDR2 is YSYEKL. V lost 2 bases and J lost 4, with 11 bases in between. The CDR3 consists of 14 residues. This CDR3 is CASSQHQAVYGYTF. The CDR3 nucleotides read TGCGCCAGCAGCCAACACCAGGCGGTCTATGGCTACACCTTC.

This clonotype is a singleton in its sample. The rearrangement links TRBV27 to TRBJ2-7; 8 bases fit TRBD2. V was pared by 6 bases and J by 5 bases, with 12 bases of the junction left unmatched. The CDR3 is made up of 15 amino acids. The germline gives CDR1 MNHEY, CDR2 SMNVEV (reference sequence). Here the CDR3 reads CASRTRGGRSHEQYF. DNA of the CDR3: TGTGCCAGCAGGACCCGGGGCGGGAGGTCCCACGAGCAGTACTTC.

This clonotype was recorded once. CDR3 region: CASSSGVAGGPPNEQFF. The CDR3 DNA is TGTGCCAGCAGCTCCGGGGTAGCGGGAGGGCCGCCCAATGAGCAGTTCTTC. The chain joins TRBV7-9 to TRBJ2-1; 11 nucleotides align to TRBD2. Germline V gives CDR1 SEHNR, CDR2 FQNEAQ (reference sequence). Trimming removed 4 bases from V and 6 bases from J; junction bases left unmatched: 11. CDR3 length: 17 residues.

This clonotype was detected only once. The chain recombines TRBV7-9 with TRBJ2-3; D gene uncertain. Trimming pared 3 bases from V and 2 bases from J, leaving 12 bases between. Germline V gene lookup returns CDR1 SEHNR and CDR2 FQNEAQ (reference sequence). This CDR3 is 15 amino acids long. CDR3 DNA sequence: TGTGCCAGCAGCTTGGTCGATGACCCCACAGATACGCAGTATTTT. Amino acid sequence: CASSLVDDPTDTQYF.

The CDR3 is CSARTGRGELFF. The CDR3 DNA follows: TGCAGCGCTAGGACAGGTCGCGGGGAGCTGTTTTTT. The V gene is TRBV29-1, the J gene TRBJ2-2; 7 bases line up with TRBD1. CDR3 length: 12 residues. Per the germline V gene, CDR1 is SQVTM and CDR2 is ANQGSEA. The V gene end was trimmed by 7 bases and the J gene end by 7 bases; junction bases not matched to a gene: 6.

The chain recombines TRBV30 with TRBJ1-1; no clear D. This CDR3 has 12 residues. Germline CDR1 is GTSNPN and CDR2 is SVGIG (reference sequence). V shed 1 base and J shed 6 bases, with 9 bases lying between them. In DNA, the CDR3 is TGTGCCTGGAGTGGAGGTTTAGCTGAAGCTTTCTTT. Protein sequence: CAWSGGLAEAFF. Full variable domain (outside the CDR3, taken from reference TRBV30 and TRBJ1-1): SQTIHQWPATLVQPVGSPLSLECTVEGTSNPNLYWYRQAAGRGLQLLFYSVGIGQISSEVPQNLSASRPQDRQFILSSKKLLLSDSGFYLCAWSGGLAEAFFGQGTRLTVV.

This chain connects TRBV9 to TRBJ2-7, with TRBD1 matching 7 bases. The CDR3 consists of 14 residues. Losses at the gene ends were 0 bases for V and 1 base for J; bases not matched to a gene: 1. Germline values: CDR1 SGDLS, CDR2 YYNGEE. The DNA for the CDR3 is TGTGCCAGCAGCGTAGGGGGACAGTCCTACGAGCAGTACTTC. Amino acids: CASSVGGQSYEQYF.